These 3 T cell receptor beta chains came from one sample sequenced in a study of T cells in Graves' hyperthyroidism and ophthalmopathy. Researchers amplified the TCR beta CDR3 regions from RNA transcripts. A first-round RT-PCR of the TCR CDR3 used the HTBI primer set. TCRdb reprocessed the multiplex PCR reads with MiXCR, giving one entry per CDR3 protein. The data show 300,000 to 400,000 distinct CDR3 sequences, 11% to 15% seen once. The sample consisted of blood. The receptors were sampled from a woman aged 60-75 years with Graves' hyperthyroidism.

This clonotype was seen only a few times. For the CDR3, the DNA is TGTGCCAGCAGCCGTAGCGGGAGACGGGATGAGCAGTACTTC. Amino acids: CASSRSGRRDEQYF. V is TRBV9 and J is TRBJ2-7, with 9 bases matching TRBD2. This CDR3 spans 14 amino acids. Per germline, CDR1 SGDLS and CDR2 YYNGEE. The junction had 9 bases not matched to a gene; V was cut back by 4 bases and J by 7 bases.

This clonotype was seen many times. The chain employs TRBV30 and TRBJ1-4; 7 bases agree with TRBD1. CDR1 and CDR2 (germline): GTSNPN, SVGIG (reference sequence). This CDR3 is built from 15 residues. V gave up 2 bases and J gave up 4 bases; unmatched junction bases: 7. The CDR3 reads CAWSKRTGVNEKLFF. For the CDR3, the DNA is TGTGCCTGGAGTAAGCGGACAGGAGTTAATGAAAAACTGTTTTTT.

This clonotype was recorded a few times. The V call is TRBV30, the J call TRBJ2-4; TRBD2 agrees at 7 bases. The CDR3 consists of 16 residues. Trimming cost V 4 bases and J 1 base; bases outside gene matches: 10. Germline lookup yields CDR1 GTSNPN and CDR2 SVGIG (reference sequence). As DNA, the CDR3 is TGTGCCTGGACACCGTTTTGGGGGGGGGCCAAAAACATTCAGTACTTC. This codes for CAWTPFWGGAKNIQYF.